Detailed here is one T cell receptor beta chain. The CDR3 consists of 16 residues. V was clipped by 5 bases and J by 7 bases, with 21 bases between them. Germline CDR1 reads LNHDA; CDR2 reads SQIVND (reference sequence). This specimen comes from a study of blood T cell repertoires in COVID-19. Study as a whole: Samples of COVID-19 (acute and convalescent) were obtained from the United States, Italy and Spain.

Measured with immunoSEQ multiplex PCR; TCRdb has only the in-frame clones, and not every one. The top ten clones hold around 8.2% of a sample with 150,000 or so clones, around 85% of them seen once. The sequence was obtained from a man aged 55 to 70 with acute or convalescent COVID-19. The specimen sequenced was peripheral blood. The genes are TRBV19 and TRBJ1-5; unclear D gene. CDR3 in DNA: TGTGCCAGTAGTCTTACTTCGGAGGGAAGAGGGCAGCCCCAGCATTTT. The encoded protein is CASSLTSEGRGQPQHF.